This T cell receptor beta chain originates from a study of blood T cell repertoires in COVID-19. Study information: Donors in the United States, Italy and Spain gave samples during acute or convalescent COVID-19.

Per germline, CDR1 SNHLY and CDR2 FYNNEI. After removal of 4 bases from V and 1 base from J, the junction contained 3 bases not matched to a gene. The CDR3 is 15 residues long. Original handling: Amplification of reference gene primers provided the estimated nucleated cell counts. Some clones are missing from TCRdb's copy, which holds only in-frame ones; the method was immunoSEQ multiplex PCR. V and J calls and clone size come straight from that table; D and trimming were deduced from the DNA. There are about 380,000 clones in the sample; about 87% occur only once, and 1% to 1.5% lies in the top ten.

The chain has TRBV2 and TRBJ1-5, with 8 bases that match TRBD1. Material for sequencing was PBMCs or T cells enriched from blood (not recorded which). This TCR was sampled from a man aged 25 to 40 who had recovered from COVID-19. The CDR3 reads CASSVQGASNQPQHF. CDR3 DNA sequence: TGTGCCAGCAGTGTTCAGGGGGCGAGCAATCAGCCCCAGCATTTT.